The clone carrying this TCR beta chain was seen only once. CDR3 length: 15 amino acids. Trimming at V came to 4 bases and at J to 1 base, leaving 4 bases not matched to a gene. Germline values: CDR1 KGHSH, CDR2 LQKENI. Authors' data handling: By means of reference gene primer amplification, nucleated cell counts were estimated. Profiled with immunoSEQ multiplex PCR; TCRdb holds only in-frame clones, not every one. V, J and clone size reflect that table, while D and trimming were determined from the DNA. Among fewer than 350,000 clones listed, approximately 91% were seen once. The sample is drawn from a study of blood T cell repertoires in COVID-19. Study context: The United States, Italy and Spain provided the acute and convalescent COVID-19 samples. T cells, B-cell-depleted T cells, or PBMCs supplied cDNA or gDNA.

Those who participated ranged in age from roughly 18 to 90 years and resided in 20 to 30 US areas. Sequenced sample: PBMCs or T cells enriched from blood (not recorded which). This clonotype was sampled from a man in his fifties or sixties who had recovered from COVID-19. V is TRBV18 and J is TRBJ1-5; 7 bases map to TRBD1. The CDR3 is CASSQGQQSNQPQHF. As DNA, the CDR3 is TGTGCCAGCTCACAGGGACAGCAAAGCAATCAGCCCCAGCATTTT.